This TCR beta chain was retrieved from a study of blood T cells in healthy people across ages. Study background: Capture via template switching afforded approximately one barcoded beta molecule per two T cells.

Germline CDR1 is SQVTM and CDR2 is ANQGSEA. The CDR3 sequence is 14 residues long. With 4 bases removed from V and 0 bases from J, the gap between germline ends came to 13 bases. Together with a sample-barcoded 5' primer, a J-beta primer mix was included in a second PCR lasting about 6 to 11 cycles. TCRdb called the 5' RACE reads again in MiXCR, with one record for every CDR3 protein. Here the sample spans roughly 1,500,000 distinct CDR3 sequences, about 40% being singletons. Findings and limits, study-wide: In long-lived donors, naive CD4+ cell counts and diversity exceeded those of aged donors.

About this clonotype itself: The antigen remains unidentified.

This chain connects TRBV29-1 to TRBJ2-7; D gene uncertain. Sequenced input: blood. This TCR derives from a woman younger than 35 in good health. The CDR3, as DNA: TGCAGCGTTGTTAAGGTAATGAACTCCTACGAGCAGTACTTC. Its translation: CSVVKVMNSYEQYF.